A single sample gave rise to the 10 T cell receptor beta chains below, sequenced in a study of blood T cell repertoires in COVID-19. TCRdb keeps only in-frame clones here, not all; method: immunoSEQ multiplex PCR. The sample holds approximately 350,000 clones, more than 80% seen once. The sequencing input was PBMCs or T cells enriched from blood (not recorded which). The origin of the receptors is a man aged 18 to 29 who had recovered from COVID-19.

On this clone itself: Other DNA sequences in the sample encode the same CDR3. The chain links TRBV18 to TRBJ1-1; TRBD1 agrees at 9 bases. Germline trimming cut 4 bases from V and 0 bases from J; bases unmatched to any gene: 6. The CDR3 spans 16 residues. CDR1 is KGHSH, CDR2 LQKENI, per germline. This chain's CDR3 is CASSLGQGTLNTEAFF. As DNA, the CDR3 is TGTGCCAGCTCACTCGGACAGGGGACTTTGAACACTGAAGCTTTCTTT.

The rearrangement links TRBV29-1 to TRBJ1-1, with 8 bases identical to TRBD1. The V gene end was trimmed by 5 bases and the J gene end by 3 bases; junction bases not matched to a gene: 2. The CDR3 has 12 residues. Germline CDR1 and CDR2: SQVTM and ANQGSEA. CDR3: CSVLTGDTEAFF. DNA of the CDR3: TGCAGCGTTTTGACAGGGGACACTGAAGCTTTCTTT.

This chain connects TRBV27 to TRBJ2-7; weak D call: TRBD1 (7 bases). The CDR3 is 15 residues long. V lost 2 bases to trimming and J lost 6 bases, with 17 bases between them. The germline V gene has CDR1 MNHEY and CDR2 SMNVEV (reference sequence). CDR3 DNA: TGTGCCAGCAGTTTAATTTGGCAGGGGGGAAGCGAGCAGTACTTC. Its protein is CASSLIWQGGSEQYF.

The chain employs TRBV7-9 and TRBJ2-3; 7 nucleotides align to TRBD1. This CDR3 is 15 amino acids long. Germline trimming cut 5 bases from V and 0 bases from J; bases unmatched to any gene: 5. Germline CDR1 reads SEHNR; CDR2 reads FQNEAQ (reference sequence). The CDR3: CASSPPTGSTDTQYF. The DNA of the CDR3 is TGTGCCAGCAGCCCCCCGACAGGGAGCACAGATACGCAGTATTTT.

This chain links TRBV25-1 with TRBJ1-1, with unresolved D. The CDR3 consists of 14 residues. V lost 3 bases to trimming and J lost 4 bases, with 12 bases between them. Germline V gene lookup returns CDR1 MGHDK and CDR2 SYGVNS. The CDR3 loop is CASSDSVSSTEAFF. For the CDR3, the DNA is TGTGCCAGCAGTGACTCCGTTTCCTCCACTGAAGCTTTCTTT.

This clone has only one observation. In DNA form, the CDR3 reads TGTGCCAGCAGTTACAGCGGACGGACCCTCTATGGCTACACCTTC. This encodes CASSYSGRTLYGYTF. The rearrangement links TRBV6-2 or TRBV6-3 to TRBJ1-2; no clear D gene. Germline loops: CDR1 MNHEY, CDR2 SVGEGT. The ends were cut back, 2 bases at V and 4 bases at J, with 14 bases in the middle. The CDR3 runs 15 residues.

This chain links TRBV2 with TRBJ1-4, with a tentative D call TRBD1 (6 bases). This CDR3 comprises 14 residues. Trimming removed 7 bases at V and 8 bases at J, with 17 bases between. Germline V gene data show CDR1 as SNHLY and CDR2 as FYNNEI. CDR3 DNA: TGTGCCAGCATACAAGGAACAGGGCCCGAAAAACTGTTTTTT. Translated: CASIQGTGPEKLFF.

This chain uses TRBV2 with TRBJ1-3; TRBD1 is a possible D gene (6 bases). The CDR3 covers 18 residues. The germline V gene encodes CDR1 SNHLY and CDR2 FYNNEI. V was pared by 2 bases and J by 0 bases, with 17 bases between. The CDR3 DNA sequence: TGTGCCAGCAGTGAACTGGGAACAGGGTTGCCCTCTGGAAACACCATATATTTT. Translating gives CASSELGTGLPSGNTIYF.

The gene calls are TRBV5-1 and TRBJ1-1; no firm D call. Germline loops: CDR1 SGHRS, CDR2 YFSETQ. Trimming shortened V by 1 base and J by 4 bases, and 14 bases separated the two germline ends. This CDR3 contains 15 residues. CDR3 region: CASSLLRAAGTEAFF. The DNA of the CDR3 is TGCGCCAGCAGCTTGTTAAGGGCCGCGGGCACTGAAGCTTTCTTT.

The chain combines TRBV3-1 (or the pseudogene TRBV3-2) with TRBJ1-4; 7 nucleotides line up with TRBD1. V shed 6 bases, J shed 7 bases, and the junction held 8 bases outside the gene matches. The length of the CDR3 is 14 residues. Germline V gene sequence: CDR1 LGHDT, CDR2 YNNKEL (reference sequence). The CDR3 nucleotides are TGTGCCAGCAGTCAGTCGACAGGGAGTGAAAAACTGTTTTTT. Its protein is CASSQSTGSEKLFF.